These 26 T cell receptor beta chains were sequenced from one sample in a study of multiple sclerosis patients with progressive multifocal leukoencephalopathy (dated 2019 in TCRdb). The time point label, read with the paper, signifies: approximately 11 months of natalizumab therapy. The sample's treatment or condition label is to be understood as: on natalizumab therapy at sampling. The library was built by means of the immunoSEQ multiplex PCR assay. Drawn from immuneACCESS, this table holds only the in-frame rearrangements with V and J called that TCRdb kept. Clones are partly lost; checked studies trace under half to an unresolved V gene and leave the rest unexplained. This sample gives 24,000 or so clones in total; roughly 90% of them show up just once. Approximately 2.3% of the sample belongs to the ten largest clones. This specimen was PBMCs, taken from a patient treated with natalizumab. The receptors here all came from a man aged 25-40 years with multiple sclerosis.

The chain has TRBV4-1 and TRBJ2-2; 7 positions match TRBD2. The CDR3 has 16 residues. The germline gives CDR1 MGHRA, CDR2 YSYEKL. Germline trimming cut 4 bases from V and 6 bases from J; bases unmatched to any gene: 11. The CDR3 bases are TGCGCCAGCAGCCGCCTGACTAGCCAGGTTCCCGGGGAGCTGTTTTTT. Its translation: CASSRLTSQVPGELFF.

The chain combines TRBV6-1 with TRBJ2-2; D tentatively reads TRBD1 or TRBD2 (6 bases each). The CDR3 extends over 13 amino acids. Germline-derived CDR1 and CDR2 are MNHNS and SASEGT. CDR3 sequence: CASHLGGLGELFF. CDR3 in DNA: TGTGCAAGCCACTTAGGGGGGTTGGGGGAGCTGTTTTTT.

The chain recombines TRBV6-5 with TRBJ1-1; the D gene is possibly TRBD1 (5 bases). CDR3 length equals 11 residues. Trimming shortened V by 4 bases and J by 11 bases, and 11 bases separated the two germline ends. Germline lookup yields CDR1 MNHEY and CDR2 SVGAGI. The CDR3 here is CASSFGRVAFF. The DNA of the CDR3 is TGTGCCAGCAGTTTCGGCAGGGTTGCTTTCTTT.

The gene calls are TRBV9 and TRBJ2-3; possibly TRBD2 for D (6 bases). The CDR3 contains 17 residues. CDR1 is SGDLS and CDR2 is YYNGEE in the germline V gene. V lost 2 bases to trimming and J lost 7 bases, with 23 bases between them. The CDR3 here is CASSVYGSGGVMNTQYF. CDR3 DNA sequence: TGTGCCAGCAGCGTGTATGGAAGCGGAGGGGTCATGAATACGCAGTATTTT.

This sequence joins TRBV7-2 and TRBJ2-2; 10 bases agree with TRBD2. The CDR3 loop spans 15 amino acids. V trimming: 5 bases; J trimming: 5 bases; junction bases outside the gene matches: 5. Looked up from germline, CDR1 is SGHTA and CDR2 is FQGNSA. The CDR3 bases are TGTGCCAGCAGCCGTCCGACTAGCGGGACCGGGGAGCTGTTTTTT. It codes for CASSRPTSGTGELFF.

The rearrangement links TRBV4-3 to TRBJ2-3, with D maybe TRBD1 (5 bases). Trimming shortened V by 0 bases and J by 6 bases, and 10 bases separated the two germline ends. Germline values: CDR1 LGHNA, CDR2 YSLEER. The CDR3 runs 14 residues. The CDR3 spells CASSQEGLPDTQYF. CDR3 sequence (DNA): TGCGCCAGCAGCCAAGAGGGGCTGCCGGATACGCAGTATTTT.

J is TRBJ2-1 and V is TRBV7-8; 9 nucleotides align to TRBD2. Germline assignment: CDR1 SGHVS and CDR2 FQNEAQ. V lost 5 bases and J lost 2; bases outside the gene matches: 7. The CDR3 runs 16 residues. In nucleotides, the CDR3 is TGTGCCAGCAGCCCCCCAGTAGCGGGAGCCTACAATGAGCAGTTCTTC. It codes for CASSPPVAGAYNEQFF. Using reference TRBV7-8 and TRBJ2-1 for the parts outside the CDR3, the full variable domain is GAGVSQSPRYKVAKRGQDVALRCDPISGHVSLFWYQQALGQGPEFLTYFQNEAQLDKSGLPSDRFFAERPEGSVSTLKIQRTQQEDSAVYLCASSPPVAGAYNEQFFGPGTRLTVL.

The chain recombines TRBV10-3 with TRBJ2-5; 8 nucleotides line up with TRBD1. The CDR3 has 15 amino acids. The junction had 15 bases not matched to a gene; V was cut back by 8 bases and J by 7 bases. Germline lookup yields CDR1 ENHRY and CDR2 SYGVKD. The CDR3 nucleotides are TGTGCCATCCTAGCGCCCGAGACAGGGGACGGGACCCAGTACTTC. As protein: CAILAPETGDGTQYF.

The genes are TRBV14 and TRBJ2-2; tentative D call: TRBD2 (7 bases). This CDR3 comprises 14 residues. V shed 6 bases and J shed 3 bases, with 11 bases lying between them. Looked up from germline, CDR1 is SGHDN and CDR2 is FVKESK. CDR3 bases: TGTGCCAGCAGGAGGGGGGGACACACCGGGGAGCTGTTTTTT. It codes for CASRRGGHTGELFF. The variable domain in full, completed from reference TRBV14 and TRBJ2-2, reads EAGVTQFPSHSVIEKGQTVTLRCDPISGHDNLYWYRRVMGKEIKFLLHFVKESKQDESGMPNNRFLAERTGGTYSTLKVQPAELEDSGVYFCASRRGGHTGELFFGEGSRLTVL.

V and J are TRBV10-3 and TRBJ1-5; 7 bases agree with TRBD1. The CDR3 has 15 residues. Germline trimming cut 2 bases from V and 5 bases from J; bases unmatched to any gene: 6. Germline CDR1 reads ENHRY; CDR2 reads SYGVKD. Here the CDR3 DNA reads TGTGCCATCAGTGAGGACAGGGTATTCGATCAGCCCCAGCATTTT. It translates to CAISEDRVFDQPQHF.

The chain joins TRBV9 to TRBJ2-3, with D possibly being TRBD2 (6 bases). The germline V gene has CDR1 SGDLS and CDR2 YYNGEE. Trimming cost V 5 bases and J 0 bases, with 16 bases left between them. CDR3 size: 16 residues. DNA of the CDR3: TGTGCCAGCAGTCGGACGGGGACTCGAAGCACAGATACGCAGTATTTT. Amino acid sequence: CASSRTGTRSTDTQYF.

The chain joins TRBV11-2 to TRBJ2-1, with TRBD1 as a possible D gene (6 bases). Germline lookup yields CDR1 SGHAT and CDR2 FQNNGV. V lost 3 bases to trimming and J lost 6 bases, with 15 bases between them. The CDR3 has 15 residues. The CDR3 nucleotides are TGTGCCAGCAGCTTTCTACAGGGCAGCGGCAATGAGCAGTTCTTC. Amino acids: CASSFLQGSGNEQFF.

The chain is built from TRBV6-5 and TRBJ2-7; D unclear. The ends were cut back, 0 bases at V and 4 bases at J, with 10 bases in the middle. In germline, CDR1 is MNHEY, CDR2 SVGAGI. This CDR3 is built from 14 residues. The CDR3 is CASSYSTQSYEQYF. DNA of the CDR3: TGTGCCAGCAGTTACTCGACCCAGAGTTACGAGCAGTACTTC.

There are a few counts of this clone. This sequence joins TRBV7-9 and TRBJ1-1, with D hard to call. CDR1 and CDR2 from the germline V gene are SEHNR and FQNEAQ (reference sequence). This CDR3 is built from 15 residues. Trimming took off 5 bases at V and 0 bases at J, with 13 bases between the two ends. The DNA for the CDR3 is TGTGCCAGCAGCCCGCAGCGATTGATGAACACTGAAGCTTTCTTT. Residues: CASSPQRLMNTEAFF. Full variable domain (rest looked up from reference TRBV7-9 and TRBJ1-1): DTGVSQNPRHKITKRGQNVTFRCDPISEHNRLYWYRQTLGQGPEFLTYFQNEAQLEKSRLLSDRFSAERPKGSFSTLEIQRTEQGDSAMYLCASSPQRLMNTEAFFGQGTRLTVV.

This chain connects TRBV11-3 to TRBJ2-1; maybe TRBD1 (6 bases). The CDR3 runs 17 residues. With 5 bases removed from V and 2 bases from J, the gap between germline ends came to 19 bases. Germline V gene lookup returns CDR1 SGHNT and CDR2 YENEEA. CDR3 sequence (DNA): TGTGCCAGCAGCAGCTACTACAGGGAAAAGGCCTACAATGAGCAGTTCTTC. Translating it yields CASSSYYREKAYNEQFF.

This clone was picked up one time. The V gene is TRBV6-4, the J gene TRBJ2-7; no clear D. Germline values: CDR1 MRHNA, CDR2 SNTAGT. Trimming pared 7 bases from V and 5 bases from J, leaving 15 bases between. This CDR3 spans 13 amino acids. CDR3 nucleotides: TGTGCCAGCACAATGGTCGGAAGCGACGAGCAGTACGTC. This gives the protein CASTMVGSDEQYV.

V is TRBV7-8 and J is TRBJ2-7; D gene ambiguous. The CDR3 contains 13 residues. The ends were cut back, 3 bases at V and 3 bases at J, with 9 bases in the middle. The V gene's germline CDR1 is SGHVS and CDR2 FQNEAQ. CDR3 sequence reads: CASSLTEIYEQYV. The CDR3 DNA reads TGTGCCAGCAGCTTGACGGAGATCTACGAGCAGTACGTC.

The chain couples TRBV7-9 to TRBJ2-3; 8 bases match TRBD2. Losses at the gene ends were 5 bases for V and 4 bases for J; bases not matched to a gene: 5. CDR1 SEHNR and CDR2 FQNEAQ come from the germline V gene (reference sequence). This CDR3 region has 14 residues. The CDR3 DNA follows: TGTGCCAGCAGCCCTAGCGGGTCCCCAGATACGCAGTATTTT. Its protein product is CASSPSGSPDTQYF.

The J gene is TRBJ2-7, the V gene TRBV2; D assignment may be TRBD1 or TRBD2 (5 bases each). The CDR3 is 15 residues long. CDR1 is SNHLY, CDR2 FYNNEI, per germline. Trimming took off 8 bases at V and 5 bases at J, with 22 bases between the two ends. The CDR3 DNA reads as TGTGCCAGCGGGCCGGGACGGATAAGGCGGGACGAGCAGTACGTC. Translating gives CASGPGRIRRDEQYV.

V and J are TRBV5-5 and TRBJ1-3; D ambiguous. The CDR3 has 14 residues. Germline values: CDR1 SGHKS, CDR2 YYEKEE (reference sequence). V was cut by 0 bases and J by 4 bases, with 8 bases left in between. The CDR3 protein is CASSLEDSGNTIYF. The CDR3 nucleotides read TGTGCCAGCAGCTTGGAAGACTCCGGAAACACCATATATTTT.

The chain has TRBV4-2 and TRBJ2-7; no reliable D call. The V end lost 0 bases, the J end lost 1 base, and 1 base lay between the germline ends. There are 12 residues in the CDR3. Looked up from germline, CDR1 is LGHNA and CDR2 is YNFKEQ. CDR3 DNA: TGTGCCAGCAGCCAAGATTCCTACGAGCAGTACTTC. Translation gives CASSQDSYEQYF.

The chain couples TRBV5-1 to TRBJ1-3; no reliable D call. CDR3 length: 15 residues. V lost 0 bases to trimming and J lost 3 bases, with 10 bases between them. Germline lookup yields CDR1 SGHRS and CDR2 YFSETQ. Here the CDR3 reads CASSLGPGNGNTIYF. The CDR3 coding sequence is TGCGCCAGCAGCTTGGGCCCCGGGAATGGAAACACCATATATTTT.

The V and J genes are TRBV27 and TRBJ2-6; D is undetermined. Trimming shortened V by 7 bases and J by 0 bases, and 7 bases separated the two germline ends. Germline V gene sequence: CDR1 MNHEY, CDR2 SMNVEV (reference sequence). This CDR3 has 14 amino acids. For the CDR3, the DNA is TGTGCCAGCAAGCTGAACTCTGGGGCCAACGTCCTGACTTTC. Protein product: CASKLNSGANVLTF.

The V gene is TRBV11-2, the J gene TRBJ2-7; D is unclear. CDR3 length: 14 residues. Germline V gene sequence: CDR1 SGHAT, CDR2 FQNNGV. Trimming removed 4 bases from V and 1 base from J, with 11 bases in between. CDR3 bases: TGTGCCAGCAGCTCGCGCGTGACTTCCTACGAGCAGTACTTC. This sequence encodes CASSSRVTSYEQYF.

The rearrangement joins TRBV10-2 to TRBJ2-1; D remains ambiguous. CDR1 WSHSY and CDR2 SAAADI come from the germline V gene. The CDR3 length is 14 residues. V lost 0 bases and J 9 bases, leaving 12 bases between the germline ends. The CDR3 is CASSESTLLGEQFF. For the CDR3, the DNA is TGCGCCAGCAGTGAGTCGACGTTACTGGGTGAGCAGTTCTTC.

A single count supports this clone. The rearrangement uses TRBV18 and TRBJ2-5, with 7 nucleotides matching TRBD1. V was clipped by 1 base and J by 5 bases; unmatched bases: 4. Germline V gene data show CDR1 as KGHSH and CDR2 as LQKENI. The CDR3 sequence is 14 residues long. The CDR3 DNA is TGTGCCAGCTCACCACGACAGGGTTCGGAGACCCAGTACTTC. As protein: CASSPRQGSETQYF. Variable domain in full (rest from reference TRBV18 and TRBJ2-5): NAGVMQNPRHLVRRRGQEARLRCSPMKGHSHVYWYRQLPEEGLKFMVYLQKENIIDESGMPKERFSAEFPKEGPSILRIQQVVRGDSAAYFCASSPRQGSETQYFGPGTRLLVL.